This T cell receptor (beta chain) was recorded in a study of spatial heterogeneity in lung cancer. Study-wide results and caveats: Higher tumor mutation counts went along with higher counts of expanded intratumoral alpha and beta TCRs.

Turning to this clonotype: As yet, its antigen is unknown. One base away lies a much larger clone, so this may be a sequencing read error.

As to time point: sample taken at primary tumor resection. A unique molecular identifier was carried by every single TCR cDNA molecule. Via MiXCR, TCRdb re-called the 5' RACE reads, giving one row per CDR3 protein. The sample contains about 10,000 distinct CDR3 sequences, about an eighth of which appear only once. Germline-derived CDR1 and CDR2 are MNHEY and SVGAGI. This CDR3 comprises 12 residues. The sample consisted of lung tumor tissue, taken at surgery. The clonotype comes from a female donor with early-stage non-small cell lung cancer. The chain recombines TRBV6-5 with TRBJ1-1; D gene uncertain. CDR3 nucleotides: TGTGCCAGCAGCAATCTGAACAATGAAGCTTTCTTT. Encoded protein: CASSNLNNEAFF.